What follows are 18 T cell receptor beta chains derived from one specimen sequenced in a study of CD8 T cells in ankylosing spondylitis (dated 2017 in TCRdb). Libraries were constructed by 5' RACE. Sequenced on an Illumina HiSeq 2500. TCRdb reworked the public reads: Q25 trimming with fastp, MiXCR clone assembly, productive beta chains retained. Identical CDR3 protein sequences are pooled into one entry, listed with their most common genes and DNA. This sample has around 280,000 distinct CDR3 sequences in its table, and about 19% of those were observed once. Less than 9% of the sample comes from the top ten. The sequenced sample consisted of blood, either unsorted or a sorted T cell fraction (not recorded which). These receptors came from a male donor with ankylosing spondylitis or in good health (not recorded which).

V is TRBV20-1 and J is TRBJ2-3; TRBD1 agrees at 7 bases. CDR3 length: 14 amino acids. V shed 5 bases, J shed 1 base, and the junction held 6 bases outside the gene matches. Germline V gives CDR1 DFQATT, CDR2 SNEGSKA (reference sequence). This CDR3 reads CSAVEGTGTDTQYF. CDR3 nucleotide sequence: TGCAGTGCTGTAGAGGGGACAGGCACAGATACGCAGTATTTT.

The rearrangement joins TRBV12-3 or TRBV12-4 to TRBJ2-3; 7 nucleotides align to TRBD2. The CDR3 runs to 17 residues. V shed 6 bases and J 0 bases; nucleotides not matched to a gene: 12. In DNA, the CDR3 is TGTGCCAGCAGCCTCCGGCTAGCGGAATCTAGCACAGATACGCAGTATTTT. Translating gives CASSLRLAESSTDTQYF.

This clonotype came up many times. The rearrangement uses TRBV30 and TRBJ1-3, with D hard to call. V shed 0 bases and J shed 3 bases, with 3 bases lying between them. This CDR3 comprises 12 residues. Looked up from germline, CDR1 is GTSNPN and CDR2 is SVGIG (reference sequence). CDR3 in amino acids: CAWSVDGNTIYF. For the CDR3, the DNA is TGTGCCTGGAGTGTTGATGGAAACACCATATATTTT.

This chain uses TRBV5-1 with TRBJ2-2; TRBD2 agrees at 13 bases. V shed 4 bases and J 4 bases; nucleotides not matched to a gene: 1. The V gene's germline CDR1 is SGHRS and CDR2 YFSETQ. This CDR3 is built from 15 residues. CDR3 bases: TGCGCCAGCAGCAGACTAGCGGGAGGCACCGGGGAGCTGTTTTTT. Translation: CASSRLAGGTGELFF.

The table lists this clonotype with many counts. The chain links TRBV5-1 to TRBJ1-3; D not certain. Germline-derived CDR1 and CDR2 are SGHRS and YFSETQ. With 4 bases removed from V and 3 bases from J, the gap between germline ends came to 14 bases. This CDR3 comprises 15 residues. Here the CDR3 reads CASSPGASVGNTIYF. The DNA for the CDR3 is TGCGCCAGCAGCCCCGGCGCCTCGGTTGGAAACACCATATATTTT.

The chain carries TRBV24-1 and TRBJ1-4; D gene uncertain. The CDR3 contains 15 residues. The germline gives CDR1 KGHDR, CDR2 SFDVKD. Trimming left V 9 bases short and J 3 bases short, with 16 bases between. CDR3 residues: CATYAGQASNEKLFF. In DNA form, the CDR3 reads TGTGCCACCTACGCCGGGCAGGCATCTAATGAAAAACTGTTTTTT.

The chain uses TRBV6-1 and TRBJ2-3, with 7 bases identical to TRBD2. CDR1 and CDR2 (germline): MNHNS, SASEGT. This CDR3 is built from 12 residues. V lost 6 bases to trimming and J lost 6 bases; unmatched junction nucleotides: 3. The DNA of the CDR3 is TGTGCCAGCAGGCAGGGAGGGGATACGCAGTATTTT. Its protein product is CASRQGGDTQYF.

This clonotype was found a few times. The V call is TRBV20-1, the J call TRBJ2-1, with D maybe TRBD2 (6 bases). The V end was cut by 0 bases, the J end by 6 bases, with 12 bases between. CDR1 is DFQATT and CDR2 is SNEGSKA in the germline V gene (reference sequence). The CDR3 sequence is 14 residues long. In nucleotides, the CDR3 is TGCAGTGCTAGAGATCAGGGACTTCTCAATGAGCAGTTCTTC. It yields the protein CSARDQGLLNEQFF.

This rearrangement joins TRBV12-3 or TRBV12-4 to TRBJ2-7; possible D gene TRBD1, 6 bases. The CDR3 has 14 residues. The V gene lost 8 bases and the J gene lost 4 bases, with 18 bases spanning the gap. The CDR3 region is CASLDRDIAYEQYV. The CDR3 nucleotides read TGTGCCAGCTTGGACCGGGACATCGCTTACGAGCAGTACGTC.

The chain couples TRBV9 to TRBJ2-1, with D uncertain. The CDR3 sequence is 16 residues long. Germline lookup yields CDR1 SGDLS and CDR2 YYNGEE. The V end lost 0 bases, the J end lost 1 base, and 11 bases lay between the germline ends. The CDR3 DNA follows: TGTGCCAGCAGCGTAGGTTTCCCGGATTCCTACAATGAGCAGTTCTTC. It codes for CASSVGFPDSYNEQFF.

In this sample, this clonotype turned up many times. This sequence joins TRBV29-1 and TRBJ1-2; no definite D call. This CDR3 contains 9 residues. The germline gives CDR1 SQVTM, CDR2 ANQGSEA. The germline V and J ends were trimmed by 3 bases and 13 bases, with 9 bases remaining between them. CDR3: CSVEIPSTF. CDR3 in DNA: TGCAGCGTTGAGATCCCCTCCACCTTC.

This clonotype was seen a few times. J is TRBJ1-5 and V is TRBV3-1; 8 bases agree with TRBD1. The V segment lost 1 base and the J segment 6 bases; nucleotides outside the gene matches: 5. Germline CDR1 is LGHDT and CDR2 is YNNKEL (reference sequence). This CDR3 region has 15 residues. CDR3 in DNA: TGTGCCAGCAGCCAAGGGACAGGGTCGGGTCAGCCCCAGCATTTT. The encoded protein is CASSQGTGSGQPQHF.

The chain combines TRBV24-1 with TRBJ2-1; D uncertain. The V and J ends lost 5 bases and 3 bases respectively, with 7 bases between them. The CDR3 length is 13 residues. From germline, CDR1 is KGHDR and CDR2 SFDVKD. The CDR3 region has the DNA TGTGCCACCAGTGGACCTAACTACAATGAGCAGTTCTTC. Translated: CATSGPNYNEQFF.

The chain uses TRBV11-2 and TRBJ1-2; D is possibly TRBD1 (5 bases). Trimming left V 5 bases short and J 8 bases short, with 18 bases between. CDR1 is SGHAT and CDR2 is FQNNGV in the germline V gene. The CDR3 runs to 14 residues. The CDR3 loop reads CASSPRPGGMGYTF. The CDR3 DNA is TGTGCCAGCAGCCCCCGGCCGGGGGGAATGGGCTACACCTTC.

The genes are TRBV11-2 and TRBJ1-5, with D possibly matching TRBD1 (6 bases). Germline CDR1 and CDR2: SGHAT and FQNNGV. This CDR3 has 15 residues. Between the trimmed V and J ends, which lost 1 base and 4 bases, there was a span of 11 bases. As DNA, the CDR3 is TGTGCCAGCAGCTTAGGTCGAACAGGGAATCAGCCCCAGCATTTT. It encodes CASSLGRTGNQPQHF.

This clonotype was observed a handful of times. This chain joins TRBV28 and TRBJ2-3, with 8 positions matching TRBD1. The V gene end was trimmed by 1 base and the J gene end by 1 base; junction bases not matched to a gene: 4. The germline V gene encodes CDR1 MDHEN and CDR2 SYDVKM. The length of the CDR3 is 16 residues. The CDR3 coding sequence is TGTGCCAGCAGTTTATCGGACAGGGACCGCACAGATACGCAGTATTTT. Residues: CASSLSDRDRTDTQYF.

A few counts support this clonotype. This chain joins TRBV15 and TRBJ2-5, with 8 bases identical to TRBD1. CDR1 is LNHNV and CDR2 is YYDKDF in the germline V gene (reference sequence). The CDR3 extends over 15 amino acids. The trim removed 0 bases at V and 5 bases at J, leaving 5 bases unmatched. The CDR3 coding sequence is TGTGCCACCAGCAGAGAGAGGACAGGGCTGGAGACCCAGTACTTC. This encodes CATSRERTGLETQYF. The whole variable domain, remainder taken from reference TRBV15 and TRBJ2-5, is DAMVIQNPRYQVTQFGKPVTLSCSQTLNHNVMYWYQQKSSQAPKLLFHYYDKDFNNEADTPDNFQSRRPNTSFCFLDIRSPGLGDTAMYLCATSRERTGLETQYFGPGTRLLVL.

This clonotype was picked up a small number of times. The V call is TRBV15, the J call TRBJ2-4; TRBD1 matches 10 bases. The germline V gene has CDR1 LNHNV and CDR2 YYDKDF (reference sequence). V lost 3 bases to trimming and J lost 0 bases; unmatched junction nucleotides: 14. The CDR3 runs 20 residues. In DNA form, the CDR3 reads TGTGCCACCAGCAGGCGAGGGGGACAGGGGTCAAACCTAGCCAAAAACATTCAGTACTTC. Its translation: CATSRRGGQGSNLAKNIQYF.